One and the same sample provided the 26 T cell receptor beta chains below, sequenced in a study of cytomegalovirus exposure and HLA in healthy donors. Primers included in the PCR were 60 Vbeta and 13 Jbeta primers. Libraries were prepared by immunoSEQ multiplex PCR; TCRdb keeps only in-frame clonotypes and omits some of them. This table has 200,000 to 250,000 clones, around four fifths appearing once. Sequenced input: PBMCs. These receptors all stem from a woman in her forties or fifties in good health and CMV-seropositive.

V is TRBV5-1 and J is TRBJ2-1; 7 bases agree with TRBD2. CDR3 length: 14 residues. The junction had 3 bases not matched to a gene; V was cut back by 0 bases and J by 6 bases. The germline V gene encodes CDR1 SGHRS and CDR2 YFSETQ. CDR3 in DNA: TGCGCCAGCAGCTTGGTGGGAGGGGTCAATGAGCAGTTCTTC. It specifies CASSLVGGVNEQFF.

This clone was counted only a few times. The rearrangement joins TRBV6-1 to TRBJ2-7, with D uncertain. Trimming took 8 bases from V and 2 from J, leaving 13 bases between them. CDR3 length equals 13 residues. CDR1 is MNHNS and CDR2 is SASEGT in the germline V gene. The CDR3: CASGRGGTYEQYF. CDR3 bases: TGTGCCAGCGGTCGTGGCGGCACCTACGAGCAGTACTTC.

V is TRBV6-1 and J is TRBJ1-2; D is possibly TRBD1 (6 bases). Germline V gene lookup returns CDR1 MNHNS and CDR2 SASEGT. This CDR3 is built from 13 residues. Between the trimmed V and J ends, which lost 5 bases and 3 bases, there was a span of 10 bases. CDR3 nucleotide sequence: TGTGCCAGCAGTTTACAGGGCGACTATGGCTACACCTTC. Translated, it gives CASSLQGDYGYTF.

This chain joins TRBV28 and TRBJ1-2, with TRBD1 matching over 7 bases. Germline values: CDR1 MDHEN, CDR2 SYDVKM. CDR3 size: 12 residues. Losses at the gene ends were 8 bases for V and 8 bases for J; bases not matched to a gene: 8. The CDR3 coding sequence is TGTGCCAGCTGTGGGTTACAGGGGGGCTACACCTTC. Its translation: CASCGLQGGYTF.

The rearrangement uses TRBV5-1 and TRBJ2-5, with TRBD2 identical over 8 bases. V shed 6 bases, J shed 3 bases, and the junction held 10 bases outside the gene matches. The CDR3 is 15 residues long. Germline assignment: CDR1 SGHRS and CDR2 YFSETQ. The CDR3, as DNA: TGCGCCAGCAAGCGAAGCGGGGGAGTCGAAGAGACCCAGTACTTC. Translated, it gives CASKRSGGVEETQYF.

This chain links TRBV19 with TRBJ2-7, with a tentative D call TRBD1 (6 bases). This CDR3 contains 12 residues. Germline V gives CDR1 LNHDA, CDR2 SQIVND (reference sequence). The V and J ends lost 4 bases and 4 bases respectively, with 8 bases between them. Here the CDR3 DNA reads TGTGCCAGTAGTAAAGGGGGATACGAGCAGTACTTC. Translation gives CASSKGGYEQYF.

The CDR3 DNA sequence: TGTGCCAGCAGGGGGGACAGCTTCACCGGGGAGCTGTTTTTT. Its translation: CASRGDSFTGELFF. The chain employs TRBV2 and TRBJ2-2, with 7 bases lining up with TRBD1. Germline CDR1 is SNHLY and CDR2 is FYNNEI. CDR3 length: 14 residues. Losses at the gene ends were 6 bases for V and 4 bases for J; bases not matched to a gene: 5.

The rearrangement uses TRBV15 and TRBJ1-6, with D uncertain. The V gene lost 3 bases and the J gene lost 8 bases, with 14 bases spanning the gap. Germline CDR1 is LNHNV and CDR2 is YYDKDF (reference sequence). The CDR3 consists of 15 residues. The CDR3 nucleotides read TGTGCCACCAGCAGTAATCCTCGGCGGGATTCACCCCTCCACTTT. It encodes CATSSNPRRDSPLHF.

J is TRBJ1-2 and V is TRBV9, with 9 positions matching TRBD1. With V trimmed by 3 bases and J by 7 bases, 10 bases remained unmatched. Germline V gene data show CDR1 as SGDLS and CDR2 as YYNGEE. This CDR3 comprises 15 residues. Written as DNA, the CDR3 is TGTGCCAGCAGCGCCTCCGGGACAGGGAATCTTGGCTACACCTTC. This gives the protein CASSASGTGNLGYTF.

The CDR3 here is CASSQTEETQYF. The DNA for the CDR3 is TGTGCCAGCAGCCAAACTGAAGAGACCCAGTACTTC. This sequence joins TRBV7-2 and TRBJ2-5; D is uncertain. The germline CDR1 and CDR2 sequences are SGHTA and FQGNSA. The ends were cut back, 5 bases at V and 3 bases at J, with 7 bases in the middle. The CDR3 runs to 12 residues.

V usage is TRBV6-5 and J usage is TRBJ1-5; no definite D call. Per the germline V gene, CDR1 is MNHEY and CDR2 is SVGAGI. This CDR3 region has 13 residues. V was cut by 0 bases and J by 5 bases, with 5 bases left in between. CDR3 sequence reads: CASSYSRDQPQHF. CDR3 nucleotide sequence: TGTGCCAGCAGTTACTCGAGGGATCAGCCCCAGCATTTT.

The CDR3 DNA sequence: TGTGCCAGCAGCTTGGAGGGTCAGGGGGCTTTAGCCAAAAACATTCAGTACTTC. The encoded protein is CASSLEGQGALAKNIQYF. The rearrangement joins TRBV5-6 to TRBJ2-4; TRBD1 agrees at 8 bases. Germline CDR1 is SGHDT and CDR2 is YYEEEE. The CDR3 is 18 residues long. With V trimmed by 0 bases and J by 0 bases, 8 bases remained unmatched.

The chain combines TRBV16 with TRBJ1-5, with D hard to call. Trimming removed 0 bases from V and 3 bases from J, with 12 bases in between. CDR3 size: 16 residues. The V gene's germline CDR1 is KGHSY and CDR2 FQNENV. The CDR3 sequence: CASSQSSRAFNQPQHF. The CDR3 nucleotides are TGTGCCAGCAGCCAATCGTCGAGGGCGTTCAATCAGCCCCAGCATTTT. The whole variable domain, filled in from reference TRBV16 and TRBJ1-5, reads GEEVAQTPKHLVRGEGQKAKLYCAPIKGHSYVFWYQQVLKNEFKFLISFQNENVFDETGMPKERFSAKCLPNSPCSLEIQATKLEDSAVYFCASSQSSRAFNQPQHFGDGTRLSIL.

The gene calls are TRBV13 and TRBJ1-1; 10 nucleotides agree with TRBD1. This CDR3 contains 15 residues. Germline lookup yields CDR1 PRHDT and CDR2 FYEKMQ (reference sequence). J was trimmed by 0 bases and V by 5 bases; bases with no gene match: 3. The CDR3 DNA follows: TGTGCCAGCAGCGTAGACAGGGGGCTGAACACTGAAGCTTTCTTT. It specifies CASSVDRGLNTEAFF.

The rearrangement joins TRBV28 to TRBJ1-1, with 7 bases lining up with TRBD1. Germline CDR1 MDHEN, CDR2 SYDVKM. CDR3 length: 16 amino acids. Trimming cost V 3 bases and J 3 bases; bases outside gene matches: 10. CDR3: CASSFLRGRGDTEAFF. The CDR3 nucleotides are TGTGCCAGCAGTTTTTTAAGGGGGCGGGGGGACACTGAAGCTTTCTTT.

The chain employs TRBV19 and TRBJ2-4; a possible D gene is TRBD1 (5 bases). CDR1 and CDR2 (germline): LNHDA, SQIVND (reference sequence). The V end lost 1 base, the J end lost 0 bases, and 10 bases lay between the germline ends. This CDR3 region has 16 residues. DNA of the CDR3: TGTGCCAGTAGTATAGGGGCAGGGATAGCCAAAAACATTCAGTACTTC. It codes for CASSIGAGIAKNIQYF.

The chain is built from TRBV28 and TRBJ1-2; possible D gene TRBD1, 5 bases. The CDR3 has 13 amino acids. The ends were cut back, 8 bases at V and 4 bases at J, with 14 bases in the middle. Per the germline V gene, CDR1 is MDHEN and CDR2 is SYDVKM. CDR3 coding DNA: TGTGCCAGCGGGGACTCGGGCGGCTATGGCTACACCTTC. It codes for CASGDSGGYGYTF.

The genes are TRBV5-8 and TRBJ2-5; D not resolved. Germline assignment: CDR1 SGHTS and CDR2 YDEGEE. Trimming took 0 bases from V and 5 from J, leaving 8 bases between them. The CDR3 has 13 amino acids. CDR3 protein: CASSLGILETQYF. The DNA of the CDR3 is TGTGCCAGCAGCTTGGGAATACTTGAGACCCAGTACTTC.

The rearrangement uses TRBV27 and TRBJ1-2; 7 bases match TRBD1. This CDR3 has 13 residues. V dropped 2 bases and J dropped 6; count of bases not matched to a gene: 3. The germline V gene encodes CDR1 MNHEY and CDR2 SMNVEV (reference sequence). The CDR3 DNA is TGTGCCAGCAGTTTAAACAGGGGTGATGGCTACACCTTC. This gives the protein CASSLNRGDGYTF.

As for this clone: At one of its ends the junction is not consistent with the germline gene, which may arise from a read error. The genes are TRBV20-1 and TRBJ1-1; D perhaps matches TRBD1 (6 bases). The CDR3 spans 10 residues. Germline V lookup: CDR1 DFQATT, CDR2 SNEGSKA (reference sequence). This chain's CDR3 is CSRKGDPNRF. The CDR3 nucleotides read TGCAGTAGGAAGGGGGACCCTAATAGGTTT.

This chain links TRBV10-1 with TRBJ1-1; D not resolved. Germline CDR1 WNHNN, CDR2 SYGVQD (reference sequence). Trimming shortened V by 0 bases and J by 2 bases, and 10 bases separated the two germline ends. This CDR3 contains 15 residues. The CDR3 spells CASSESWPSNTEAFF. The DNA of the CDR3 is TGCGCCAGCAGTGAGTCGTGGCCTTCAAACACTGAAGCTTTCTTT.

This sequence joins TRBV6-1 and TRBJ2-2, with D possibly matching TRBD2 (6 bases). CDR1 is MNHNS and CDR2 is SASEGT in the germline V gene. The CDR3 is 15 residues long. Between the trimmed V and J ends, which lost 6 bases and 4 bases, there was a span of 15 bases. CDR3 DNA sequence: TGTGCCAGCAGGGAGCTTGGAGGGTTCACCGGGGAGCTGTTTTTT. As protein: CASRELGGFTGELFF.

This chain uses TRBV9 with TRBJ2-3; D may be TRBD2 (7 bases). The germline gives CDR1 SGDLS, CDR2 YYNGEE. V was cut by 1 base and J by 2 bases, with 11 bases left in between. This CDR3 contains 15 residues. Written as DNA, the CDR3 is TGTGCCAGCAGCGTACGGGGGGCCGACACAGATACGCAGTATTTT. This encodes CASSVRGADTDTQYF. The entire variable domain, with the rest obtained from reference TRBV9 and TRBJ2-3, is as follows: DSGVTQTPKHLITATGQRVTLRCSPRSGDLSVYWYQQSLDQGLQFLIQYYNGEERAKGNILERFSAQQFPDLHSELNLSSLELGDSALYFCASSVRGADTDTQYFGPGTRLTVL.

The chain joins TRBV29-1 to TRBJ1-2, with D perhaps TRBD1 (5 bases). CDR3 length equals 16 residues. In germline, CDR1 is SQVTM, CDR2 ANQGSEA. Trimming cost V 3 bases and J 8 bases, with 25 bases left between them. The CDR3 protein is CSVELWARGSASGYTF. CDR3 DNA: TGCAGCGTTGAGTTGTGGGCCCGGGGGTCGGCTAGCGGCTACACCTTC.

This rearrangement joins TRBV15 to TRBJ2-5; weak D call: TRBD2 (6 bases). The J call may be in error: the DNA end matches TRBJ2-7 better. The germline gives CDR1 LNHNV, CDR2 YYDKDF (reference sequence). The CDR3 is 15 residues long. The CDR3 region is CATSPGTGYSYEQYF. The CDR3 nucleotides are TGTGCCACCAGCCCCGGGACTGGCTACTCCTACGAGCAGTACTTC.

This clone was recorded once. The J gene is TRBJ1-1, the V gene TRBV6-5, with no clear D. The CDR3 spans 15 residues. V shed 7 bases and J shed 0 bases, with 15 bases lying between them. Germline lookup yields CDR1 MNHEY and CDR2 SVGAGI. CDR3 sequence (DNA): TGTGCCAGCATTTTCGAGGGCAGTATGAACACTGAAGCTTTCTTT. This codes for CASIFEGSMNTEAFF.